A few counts support the clone carrying this T cell receptor beta chain. The CDR3 is 14 residues long. Trimming stripped 6 bases from V and 3 bases from J, with 12 bases between. Germline CDR1 and CDR2: SGHVS and FQNEAQ. Authors' processing steps: From reference gene primer amplification, estimates of nucleated cell counts were derived. The assay was immunoSEQ multiplex PCR, and TCRdb's table has in-frame clones only and misses some. From that table come the V and J calls and clone size; the DNA was used to work out D and trimming. The sample records fewer than 40,000 clones, 90% to 95% being singletons. The data were obtained in a study of blood T cell repertoires in COVID-19. Study background: Material from acute and convalescent COVID-19 was sourced from the United States, Italy and Spain. T cells, B-cell-depleted T cells, or PBMCs supplied cDNA or gDNA.

This clonotype was sampled from a human donor in a cohort sampled during active COVID-19. Sample: peripheral blood. This chain joins TRBV7-8 and TRBJ1-5; weak D call: TRBD1 (5 bases). This chain's CDR3 is CASRSAGINQPQHF. The CDR3, as DNA: TGTGCCAGCAGAAGTGCAGGGATCAATCAGCCCCAGCATTTT.